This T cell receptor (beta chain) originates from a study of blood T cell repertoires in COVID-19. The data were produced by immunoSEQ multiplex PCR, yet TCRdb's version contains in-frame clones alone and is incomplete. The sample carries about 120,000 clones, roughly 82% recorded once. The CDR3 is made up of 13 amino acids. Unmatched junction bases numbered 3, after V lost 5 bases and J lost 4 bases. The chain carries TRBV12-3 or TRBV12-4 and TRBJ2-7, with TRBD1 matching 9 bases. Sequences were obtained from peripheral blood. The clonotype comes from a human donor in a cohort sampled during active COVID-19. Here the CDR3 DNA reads TGTGCCAGCAGTGGGACAGGGCCTTACGAGCAGTACTTC. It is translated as CASSGTGPYEQYF.